Below, 23 T cell receptor beta chains from the same sample are listed, as sequenced in a study of cytomegalovirus exposure and HLA in healthy donors. A multiplex PCR was run with 60 Vbeta primers and 13 Jbeta primers. Sequenced by immunoSEQ multiplex PCR; TCRdb stores in-frame clones only, minus some. Of 150,000 to 200,000 clones detected, more than 70% appear once; the ten largest clones hold less than 1.6%. Sequencing was done on a sample of PBMCs. The receptors stem from a girl aged 5 to 17 in good health and CMV-seronegative.

In this sample, this clone turned up once. The CDR3 coding sequence is TGTGCCAGCAGTGAAGATTTAGCGGGGGGTGAAGAGCAGTACTTC. This gives the protein CASSEDLAGGEEQYF. This sequence joins TRBV6-1 and TRBJ2-7; 10 bases are shared with TRBD2. CDR1 MNHNS and CDR2 SASEGT come from the germline V gene. V was pared by 1 base and J by 7 bases, with 7 bases of the junction left unmatched. CDR3 length: 15 residues.

The chain combines TRBV7-9 with TRBJ2-1, with a possible D match to TRBD1 (6 bases). The germline V gene has CDR1 SEHNR and CDR2 FQNEAQ (reference sequence). Trimming shortened V by 2 bases and J by 3 bases, and 8 bases separated the two germline ends. This CDR3 has 14 residues. The CDR3 nucleotides are TGTGCCAGCAGCTTATCGGACAGCTACAATGAGCAGTTCTTC. Its translation: CASSLSDSYNEQFF.

This chain links TRBV7-3 with TRBJ2-3; TRBD2 aligns across 11 bases. With 0 bases clipped from V and 4 bases from J, the junction kept 9 bases outside the gene matches. CDR3 size: 18 residues. Per germline, CDR1 SGHTA and CDR2 FQGTGA. CDR3 protein: CASSLTDPSGGQADTQYF. The CDR3 DNA follows: TGTGCCAGCAGCTTAACTGATCCTAGCGGGGGGCAGGCAGATACGCAGTATTTT.

This chain links TRBV7-9 with TRBJ1-6; no definite D call. The germline V gene encodes CDR1 SEHNR and CDR2 FQNEAQ (reference sequence). The CDR3 covers 12 residues. Trimming took 4 bases from V and 5 from J, leaving 3 bases between them. CDR3 sequence: CASSSHNSPLHF. CDR3 nucleotides: TGTGCCAGCAGCTCTCATAATTCACCCCTCCACTTT.

The rearrangement joins TRBV27 to TRBJ2-2; 12 nucleotides line up with TRBD2. The trim removed 5 bases at V and 3 bases at J, leaving 7 bases unmatched. There are 17 residues in the CDR3. Looked up from germline, CDR1 is MNHEY and CDR2 is SMNVEV (reference sequence). CDR3: CASSTLTSGGYTGELFF. The DNA for the CDR3 is TGTGCCAGCAGTACCTTGACTAGCGGGGGCTACACCGGGGAGCTGTTTTTT.

This chain joins TRBV6-1 and TRBJ2-3, with D tentatively TRBD1 (5 bases). V was cut by 6 bases and J by 4 bases, with 11 bases left in between. The CDR3 has 13 residues. Germline CDR1 MNHNS, CDR2 SASEGT. The CDR3 loop reads CASSRDRADTQYF. The DNA of the CDR3 is TGTGCCAGCAGCAGGGATCGCGCAGATACGCAGTATTTT.

CDR3 sequence: CATTGRTSYEQYF. For the CDR3, the DNA is TGTGCCACGACAGGGAGAACCTCCTACGAGCAGTACTTC. The V call is TRBV19, the J call TRBJ2-7, with 7 bases fitting TRBD1. Unmatched junction bases numbered 6, after V lost 10 bases and J lost 0 bases. The germline V gene has CDR1 LNHDA and CDR2 SQIVND (reference sequence). The CDR3 sequence is 13 residues long.

The chain joins TRBV29-1 to TRBJ2-7; 10 nucleotides match TRBD1. Germline lookup yields CDR1 SQVTM and CDR2 ANQGSEA. CDR3 size: 14 residues. V lost 4 bases to trimming and J lost 4 bases; unmatched junction nucleotides: 7. CDR3 in amino acids: CSVAGTGEAYEQYF. In DNA, the CDR3 is TGCAGCGTTGCGGGGACAGGGGAGGCATACGAGCAGTACTTC.

As for this clone: Distinct nucleotide sequences in the sample also encode this CDR3. The CDR3 loop reads CASSIGGNTEAFF. CDR3 bases: TGTGCCAGTAGTATCGGCGGGAACACTGAAGCTTTCTTT. The chain uses TRBV19 and TRBJ1-1; D call uncertain. Trimming cost V 3 bases and J 1 base, with 6 bases left between them. This CDR3 spans 13 amino acids. CDR1 and CDR2 (germline): LNHDA, SQIVND (reference sequence).

CDR3 loop: CASSLTGTRRDTEAFF. The CDR3 nucleotides read TGCGCCAGCAGCTTGACCGGGACGCGGAGGGACACTGAAGCTTTCTTT. The chain links TRBV5-1 to TRBJ1-1; D may be TRBD1 (5 bases). V gave up 1 base and J gave up 3 bases, with 16 bases separating them. Germline lookup yields CDR1 SGHRS and CDR2 YFSETQ. The CDR3 is 16 residues long.

This chain links TRBV5-4 with TRBJ1-6, with D tentatively TRBD1 (5 bases). Germline CDR1 is SGHNT and CDR2 is YYREEE (reference sequence). The CDR3 is made up of 15 amino acids. The germline V and J ends were trimmed by 4 bases and 10 bases, with 18 bases remaining between them. CDR3 in DNA: TGTGCCAGCAGCGGGATGGGGCAGGTCGGGTCACCCCTCCACTTT. Amino acids: CASSGMGQVGSPLHF.

This chain links TRBV6-5 with TRBJ2-7; no clear D. CDR3 length: 12 residues. Trimming stripped 10 bases from V and 2 bases from J, with 12 bases between. CDR1 is MNHEY, CDR2 SVGAGI, per germline. In DNA, the CDR3 is TGTGCCATCACTGACCGGGCCTACGAGCAGTACTTC. It encodes CAITDRAYEQYF.

This chain joins TRBV18 and TRBJ2-1, with 9 bases matching TRBD2. This CDR3 is built from 15 residues. J was trimmed by 4 bases and V by 3 bases; bases with no gene match: 4. The germline gives CDR1 KGHSH, CDR2 LQKENI. DNA for the CDR3: TGTGCCAGCTCACCGCAGCGGGGGGTTTACAATGAGCAGTTCTTC. Its translation: CASSPQRGVYNEQFF.

CDR3 region: CASSDPGDEQFF. The DNA of the CDR3 is TGCGCCAGCAGTGATCCGGGGGATGAGCAGTTCTTC. The J gene is TRBJ2-1, the V gene TRBV10-1; TRBD2 is a possible D gene (6 bases). This CDR3 region has 12 residues. Trimming removed 3 bases from V and 8 bases from J, with 8 bases in between. Per the germline V gene, CDR1 is WNHNN and CDR2 is SYGVQD (reference sequence).

This clone has a handful of counts. The chain employs TRBV13 and TRBJ2-7, with D perhaps matching TRBD1 (6 bases). From germline, CDR1 is PRHDT and CDR2 FYEKMQ (reference sequence). The CDR3 contains 18 residues. Trimming cost V 6 bases and J 0 bases, with 24 bases left between them. The CDR3 nucleotides are TGTGCCAGCAGGCTGGGGACAACACTCTTTACTAGCTCCTACGAGCAGTACTTC. It yields the protein CASRLGTTLFTSSYEQYF.

V gene TRBV10-3 combines with J gene TRBJ2-1; 11 bases map to TRBD2. V shed 5 bases and J 3 bases; nucleotides not matched to a gene: 6. This CDR3 has 16 residues. Germline CDR1 is ENHRY and CDR2 is SYGVKD. The CDR3 spells CAISPTSGANYNEQFF. The CDR3 nucleotides read TGTGCCATCAGTCCGACTAGCGGGGCGAACTACAATGAGCAGTTCTTC.

This chain joins TRBV7-9 and TRBJ2-7; D perhaps matches TRBD1 (6 bases). The CDR3 spans 13 residues. In germline, CDR1 is SEHNR, CDR2 FQNEAQ (reference sequence). The V and J ends lost 5 bases and 2 bases respectively, with 10 bases between them. The CDR3 loop is CASSPDSTYEQYF. For the CDR3, the DNA is TGTGCCAGCAGCCCGGACAGCACCTACGAGCAGTACTTC.

This chain uses TRBV7-6 with TRBJ2-7, with TRBD1 as a possible D gene (5 bases). CDR3 size: 14 residues. CDR1 is SGHVS and CDR2 is FNYEAQ in the germline V gene. V was pared by 5 bases and J by 3 bases, with 14 bases between. The CDR3 DNA sequence: TGTGCCAGCAGCCCTAGGGGCGTTCTCTACGAGCAGTACTTC. Protein product: CASSPRGVLYEQYF.

This chain links TRBV11-2 with TRBJ1-2, with D unresolved. Germline CDR1 reads SGHAT; CDR2 reads FQNNGV. The CDR3 is 15 amino acids. V was shortened by 3 bases and J by 8 bases, with 19 bases between the two germline ends. CDR3 sequence: CASSLDHERAYGYTF. Here the CDR3 DNA reads TGTGCCAGCAGCTTGGATCACGAGAGGGCGTACGGCTACACCTTC.

This clone was seen only a few times. The chain combines TRBV12-5 with TRBJ2-4, with 7 nucleotides matching TRBD1. Germline V CDR1 and CDR2: LGHNT, FRNRAP. The CDR3 is 14 residues long. V lost 3 bases, J lost 7 bases, and 6 bases stayed unmatched. In DNA form, the CDR3 reads TGTGCTAGTGGTTTTACAGGGGCACGGAACATTCAGTACTTC. This sequence encodes CASGFTGARNIQYF.

This chain uses TRBV30 with TRBJ2-1; TRBD2 is a possible D gene (7 bases). Trimming took off 2 bases at V and 0 bases at J, with 14 bases between the two ends. This CDR3 has 16 residues. CDR1 and CDR2 (germline): GTSNPN, SVGIG (reference sequence). CDR3 protein: CAWSLGGGPSYNEQFF. The CDR3 DNA is TGTGCCTGGAGTCTGGGAGGGGGACCCTCCTACAATGAGCAGTTCTTC.

V gene TRBV29-1 combines with J gene TRBJ1-2, with D hard to call. The CDR3 has 11 amino acids. The V end lost 3 bases, the J end lost 1 base, and 3 bases lay between the germline ends. The germline V gene encodes CDR1 SQVTM and CDR2 ANQGSEA. As DNA, the CDR3 is TGCAGCGTTGACATTAACTATGGCTACACCTTC. Residues: CSVDINYGYTF. Using reference TRBV29-1 and TRBJ1-2 for the parts outside the CDR3, the full variable domain is SAVISQKPSRDICQRGTSLTIQCQVDSQVTMMFWYRQQPGQSLTLIATANQGSEATYESGFVIDKFPISRPNLTFSTLTVSNMSPEDSSIYLCSVDINYGYTFGSGTRLTVV.

This chain joins TRBV18 and TRBJ1-2; 10 bases are shared with TRBD1. The trim removed 3 bases at V and 8 bases at J, leaving 15 bases unmatched. This CDR3 spans 17 amino acids. CDR1 and CDR2 (germline): KGHSH, LQKENI. The CDR3 spells CASSPGTGAVASGGYTF. The CDR3 bases are TGTGCCAGCTCACCCGGGACAGGGGCGGTGGCATCTGGCGGCTACACCTTC.